Following are 23 T cell receptor beta chains from one sample sequenced in a study of identical twins. In TCRdb, the 5' RACE reads were re-called with MiXCR into one record per CDR3 protein. The table lists 400,000 to 650,000 distinct CDR3 sequences, less than 25% of them singletons. These data also featured in a second study, about T cells expressing NK-cell markers.

Sequencing was carried out using CD4+ T cells sorted from blood. These receptors came from a woman under 30 in good health.

The V call is TRBV5-1, the J call TRBJ2-7; the match to TRBD2 covers 10 bases. Germline V gene data show CDR1 as SGHRS and CDR2 as YFSETQ. The CDR3 runs 14 residues. Trimming removed 9 bases from V and 3 bases from J; junction bases left unmatched: 9. In DNA, the CDR3 is TGCGCCACCACGCCTAGCGGGGGACTCTACGAGCAGTACTTC. This codes for CATTPSGGLYEQYF.

This clonotype has just a few counts. V gene TRBV9 combines with J gene TRBJ2-1, with 7 positions matching TRBD2. Trimming removed 0 bases from V and 9 bases from J; junction bases left unmatched: 3. The CDR3 has 13 residues. The germline CDR1 and CDR2 sequences are SGDLS and YYNGEE. The CDR3 bases are TGTGCCAGCAGCGTAGGCGGGAGTGGTGAGCAGTTCTTC. It encodes CASSVGGSGEQFF.

The V gene is TRBV14, the J gene TRBJ2-1; D may be TRBD2 (6 bases). With 6 bases removed from V and 10 bases from J, the gap between germline ends came to 16 bases. This CDR3 region has 13 residues. Germline V gives CDR1 SGHDN, CDR2 FVKESK. The CDR3 loop is CASSTWRDLEQFF. The CDR3 region has the DNA TGTGCCAGCAGTACCTGGCGGGATCTGGAGCAGTTCTTC.

This chain uses TRBV5-6 with TRBJ2-2, with a tentative D call TRBD1 (6 bases). The germline V gene has CDR1 SGHDT and CDR2 YYEEEE. Trimming cost V 4 bases and J 0 bases, with 7 bases left between them. The CDR3 has 14 residues. The CDR3: CASSNRANTGELFF. CDR3 bases: TGTGCCAGCAGCAACAGGGCGAACACCGGGGAGCTGTTTTTT. Combining the CDR3 with reference TRBV5-6 and TRBJ2-2 gives the whole variable domain DAGVTQSPTHLIKTRGQQVTLRCSPKSGHDTVSWYQQALGQGPQFIFQYYEEEERQRGNFPDRFSGHQFPNYSSELNVNALLLGDSALYLCASSNRANTGELFFGEGSRLTVL.

This clonotype was detected ten times or more. This chain uses TRBV5-4 with TRBJ2-5, with TRBD2 matching 8 bases. There are 12 residues in the CDR3. V shed 7 bases, J shed 5 bases, and the junction held 4 bases outside the gene matches. The germline V gene encodes CDR1 SGHNT and CDR2 YYREEE (reference sequence). The CDR3 loop is CASQAGAETQYF. CDR3 DNA: TGTGCCAGCCAAGCGGGAGCGGAGACCCAGTACTTC.

This clonotype was counted ten times or more. The chain links TRBV6-1 to TRBJ1-2, with 7 bases matching TRBD1. V lost 8 bases, J lost 7 bases, and 10 bases stayed unmatched. Germline V lookup: CDR1 MNHNS, CDR2 SASEGT. The length of the CDR3 is 13 residues. The CDR3 region is CASRINRGSGYTF. The DNA for the CDR3 is TGTGCCAGCCGAATAAACAGGGGTAGTGGCTACACCTTC.

This clonotype occurred many times. This rearrangement joins TRBV20-1 to TRBJ2-7; possible D gene TRBD1, 6 bases. V lost 2 bases to trimming and J lost 4 bases, with 18 bases between them. Germline V lookup: CDR1 DFQATT, CDR2 SNEGSKA (reference sequence). CDR3 length: 15 amino acids. The CDR3 spells CSARNDWGRNYEQYF. CDR3 nucleotide sequence: TGCAGTGCTAGAAACGATTGGGGGCGGAATTACGAGCAGTACTTC.

The rearrangement links TRBV5-1 to TRBJ2-1; 11 nucleotides align to TRBD2. Germline V lookup: CDR1 SGHRS, CDR2 YFSETQ. This CDR3 has 14 residues. J lost 10 bases, V lost 4 bases, and 7 bases had no gene match. This chain's CDR3 is CASSKETSGNEQFF. The CDR3 DNA follows: TGCGCCAGCAGCAAGGAGACTAGCGGGAACGAGCAGTTCTTC. The full variable domain, with the rest looked up from reference TRBV5-1 and TRBJ2-1, is KAGVTQTPRYLIKTRGQQVTLSCSPISGHRSVSWYQQTPGQGLQFLFEYFSETQRNKGNFPGRFSGRQFSNSRSEMNVSTLELGDSALYLCASSKETSGNEQFFGPGTRLTVL.

The chain has TRBV6-2 or TRBV6-3 and TRBJ1-5; TRBD1 agrees at 7 bases. The CDR3 loop spans 16 amino acids. Trimming at V came to 6 bases and at J to 3 bases, leaving 11 bases not matched to a gene. Germline-derived CDR1 and CDR2 are MNHEY and SVGEGT. The DNA of the CDR3 is TGTGCCAGCAGGAACAGGACAGGTGGGGTCAATCAGCCCCAGCATTTT. Protein: CASRNRTGGVNQPQHF.

The rearrangement uses TRBV7-6 and TRBJ1-1; D remains ambiguous. Germline V gene lookup returns CDR1 SGHVS and CDR2 FNYEAQ. The V gene lost 5 bases and the J gene lost 1 base, with 8 bases spanning the gap. The CDR3 totals 13 residues. The CDR3 nucleotides read TGTGCCAGCAGCGATCAGCAGAACACTGAAGCTTTCTTT. It codes for CASSDQQNTEAFF.

Note on this clonotype: Being one base from a much bigger clone, this may be a read error. The rearrangement uses TRBV12-3 or TRBV12-4 and TRBJ2-7; weak D call: TRBD2 (6 bases). The V end lost 4 bases, the J end lost 2 bases, and 15 bases lay between the germline ends. CDR3 length equals 15 residues. The CDR3 DNA reads as TGTGCCAGCAGTTCTCGGGGGATAGCAACCTACGAGCAGTACTTC. It specifies CASSSRGIATYEQYF.

The rearrangement uses TRBV10-1 and TRBJ2-3, with 8 bases fitting TRBD2. CDR1 is WNHNN, CDR2 SYGVQD, per germline (reference sequence). This CDR3 is 14 amino acids long. The V gene end was trimmed by 8 bases and the J gene end by 6 bases; junction bases not matched to a gene: 10. CDR3 loop: CASSGGGSGDTQYF. The CDR3 DNA reads TGCGCCAGCTCCGGCGGGGGGTCGGGGGATACGCAGTATTTT.

A few counts support this clonotype. The chain recombines TRBV3-1 with TRBJ1-2, with TRBD1 identical over 8 bases. CDR1 is LGHDT and CDR2 is YNNKEL in the germline V gene (reference sequence). The CDR3 runs 15 residues. J lost 2 bases, V lost 4 bases, and 6 bases had no gene match. The CDR3, as DNA: TGTGCCAGCAGCCGGCGGGGACAGGAGAACTATGGCTACACCTTC. Residues: CASSRRGQENYGYTF.

The chain carries TRBV6-2 or TRBV6-3 and TRBJ2-1; TRBD2 matches at 9 bases. The CDR3 length is 15 residues. Trimming took 2 bases from V and 8 from J; bases not matched to a gene: 7. Per the germline V gene, CDR1 is MNHEY and CDR2 is SVGEGT. The CDR3 nucleotides read TGTGCCAGCAGTTACGACGGACTAGCGACCGATGAGCAGTTCTTC. This translates into CASSYDGLATDEQFF.

The rearrangement joins TRBV6-1 to TRBJ1-1; D perhaps matches TRBD1 (5 bases). The V gene's germline CDR1 is MNHNS and CDR2 SASEGT. The CDR3 is 14 residues long. Trimming pared 3 bases from V and 4 bases from J, leaving 12 bases between. CDR3 in amino acids: CASSEIGAPTEAFF. The CDR3 nucleotides are TGTGCCAGCAGTGAGATTGGGGCTCCCACTGAAGCTTTCTTT.

The chain joins TRBV7-2 to TRBJ2-5; either TRBD1 or TRBD2 may fit D (6 bases each). The V end lost 1 base, the J end lost 4 bases, and 19 bases lay between the germline ends. This CDR3 is built from 17 residues. In germline, CDR1 is SGHTA, CDR2 FQGNSA. CDR3 bases: TGTGCCAGCAGCTTAGGGGCGGTAGGGGGGCTGGGAGAGACCCAGTACTTC. Its protein is CASSLGAVGGLGETQYF. Combining the CDR3 with reference TRBV7-2 and TRBJ2-5 gives the whole variable domain GAGVSQSPSNKVTEKGKDVELRCDPISGHTALYWYRQSLGQGLEFLIYFQGNSAPDKSGLPSDRFSAERTGGSVSTLTIQRTQQEDSAVYLCASSLGAVGGLGETQYFGPGTRLLVL.

This clonotype has more than one count but fewer than ten. The chain has TRBV5-5 and TRBJ2-7; D not resolved. Germline values: CDR1 SGHKS, CDR2 YYEKEE (reference sequence). The CDR3 is made up of 14 amino acids. V was pared by 0 bases and J by 1 base, with 8 bases between. The chain's CDR3 is CASSLVRFSYEQYF. As DNA, the CDR3 is TGTGCCAGCAGCTTGGTCCGATTTTCCTACGAGCAGTACTTC.

This clonotype was picked up one time. The chain employs TRBV6-1 and TRBJ2-7; 7 bases fit TRBD2. The germline V gene has CDR1 MNHNS and CDR2 SASEGT. V trimming: 5 bases; J trimming: 0 bases; junction bases outside the gene matches: 7. The CDR3 is made up of 15 amino acids. Here the CDR3 DNA reads TGTGCCAGCAGTACCCTTAGCGGGCCCTCCTACGAGCAGTACTTC. It encodes CASSTLSGPSYEQYF.

In this sample, this clonotype turned up a few times. The V gene is TRBV3-1, the J gene TRBJ1-4; 10 positions match TRBD1. The germline CDR1 and CDR2 sequences are LGHDT and YNNKEL (reference sequence). V lost 2 bases and J lost 6; bases outside the gene matches: 3. The CDR3 runs 15 residues. CDR3 DNA sequence: TGTGCCAGCAGCCAATGGACAGGGGGTGATGAAAAACTGTTTTTT. Protein sequence: CASSQWTGGDEKLFF.

A few counts support this clonotype. V usage is TRBV7-2 and J usage is TRBJ2-1; maybe TRBD1 (5 bases). CDR1 and CDR2 from the germline V gene are SGHTA and FQGNSA. Trimming pared 1 base from V and 10 bases from J, leaving 11 bases between. CDR3 length: 13 amino acids. The CDR3 sequence: CASSLVRAGEQFF. CDR3 nucleotides: TGTGCCAGCAGCTTAGTCAGGGCTGGGGAGCAGTTCTTC.

The chain carries TRBV18 and TRBJ2-7, with unresolved D. The V gene lost 5 bases and the J gene lost 3 bases, with 5 bases spanning the gap. From germline, CDR1 is KGHSH and CDR2 LQKENI. This CDR3 contains 11 residues. The CDR3 region has the DNA TGTGCCAGCTCAGACGACTACGAGCAGTACTTC. This sequence encodes CASSDDYEQYF.

The V and J genes are TRBV4-3 and TRBJ1-3; no clear D gene. Trimming shortened V by 1 base and J by 0 bases, and 16 bases separated the two germline ends. This CDR3 is 18 amino acids long. Germline V gives CDR1 LGHNA, CDR2 YSLEER. The DNA for the CDR3 is TGCGCCAGCAGCCAAGGGGTGTTAGTGGGGAGCTCTGGAAACACCATATATTTT. Amino acid sequence: CASSQGVLVGSSGNTIYF.

This clonotype was observed a few times. The V call is TRBV12-3 or TRBV12-4, the J call TRBJ1-5, with TRBD1 identical over 7 bases. After removal of 5 bases from V and 1 base from J, the junction contained 5 bases not matched to a gene. The CDR3 extends over 15 amino acids. The DNA of the CDR3 is TGTGCCAGCAGTCCCGGGGGACAGAGCAATCAGCCCCAGCATTTT. This gives the protein CASSPGGQSNQPQHF.